This is a list of T cell receptor beta chains from one sample in a study of CD8 T cells in ankylosing spondylitis. TCRdb passed the 5' RACE reads through MiXCR, listing each CDR3 protein once. The table has 240,000 or so distinct CDR3 sequences, about 9.1% seen once; the top ten hold almost 7%. The specimen sequenced was blood, either unsorted or a sorted T cell fraction (not recorded which). The receptor source for this set is a male donor with ankylosing spondylitis or in good health (not recorded which). CDR3s include the opening cysteine and the closing phenylalanine or tryptophan. D genes are given only for firm matches. Clone size is shown for a subset of rows, as once, few, many or a class of expanded clone.

J gene,clone size,D gene,V gene,CDR3 DNA,CDR3 protein
TRBJ1-1,.,.,TRBV6-2/TRBV6-3,TGTGCCAGCAGCCCCGACATAGTCAACACTGAAGCTTTCTTT,CASSPDIVNTEAFF
TRBJ1-1,many,TRBD1,TRBV4-3,TGCGCCAGCAGCCAGACAGGGGGCAACACTGAAGCTTTCTTT,CASSQTGGNTEAFF
TRBJ2-1,many,TRBD1,TRBV4-3,TGCGCCAGCAGCCAAGGGACAGGGGTCGATGAGCAGTTCTTC,CASSQGTGVDEQFF
TRBJ2-2,many,.,TRBV7-8,TGTGCCAGCAGCCCGAGGGACACCAACACCGGGGAGCTGTTTTTT,CASSPRDTNTGELFF
TRBJ1-1,many,.,TRBV5-1,TGCGCCAGCAGCTTCACAGAGCCCACTGAAGCTTTCTTT,CASSFTEPTEAFF
TRBJ1-1,many,.,TRBV7-2,TGTGCCAGCAGCCTAGGTCCCACCCCGGGCACTGAAGCTTTCTTT,CASSLGPTPGTEAFF
TRBJ2-3,.,.,TRBV5-1,TGCGCCAGCAGCTTGTCAGTCTCTAGCACAGATACGCAGTATTTT,CASSLSVSSTDTQYF
TRBJ2-3,many,.,TRBV3-1,TGTGCCAGCAGCCAAATCCTGTCTAGCACAGATACGCAGTATTTT,CASSQILSSTDTQYF
TRBJ2-3,many,.,TRBV5-4,TGTGCCAGCAGCTTGGAGTCTAGCGAATGGGGAGTTGAAGATACGCAGTATTTT,CASSLESSEWGVEDTQYF
TRBJ2-5,many,.,TRBV7-8,TGTGCCAGCAGCCCCCCCTCTGCTTGGGCAAAAGAGACCCAGTACTTC,CASSPPSAWAKETQYF
TRBJ1-5,many,TRBD1,TRBV4-1,TGCGCCAGCAGCCAACAGGGACAGGGAATGAATCAGCCCCAGCATTTT,CASSQQGQGMNQPQHF
TRBJ2-3,.,.,TRBV10-3,TGTGCCATCAGTGAGGGGGAGTCGTCAGATACGCAGTATTTT,CAISEGESSDTQYF
TRBJ2-7,many,.,TRBV7-9,TGTGCCAGCAGCTTATCGACCGACGAGCAGTACTTC,CASSLSTDEQYF
TRBJ2-5,many,.,TRBV20-1,TGCAGTGCTAGCAGGGGAGAGTACCAAGAGACCCAGTACTTC,CSASRGEYQETQYF
TRBJ2-1,many,TRBD2,TRBV12-3/TRBV12-4,TGTGCCAGCAGTTTTTTTCCCGGGACTAGCGGGAGTGAGCAGTTCTTC,CASSFFPGTSGSEQFF
TRBJ2-2,many,.,TRBV28,TGTGCCACCTCGCGGGCCGACTCGGGAAGCGGGGAGCTGTTTTTT,CATSRADSGSGELFF
TRBJ1-2,few,.,TRBV19,TGTGCCAGTTTTGAGGATGGCTACACCTTC,CASFEDGYTF
TRBJ1-4,many,TRBD1,TRBV25-1,TGTGCCAGCAGTGAACGGGGGACAGGGGTGGACGAAAAACTGTTTTTT,CASSERGTGVDEKLFF